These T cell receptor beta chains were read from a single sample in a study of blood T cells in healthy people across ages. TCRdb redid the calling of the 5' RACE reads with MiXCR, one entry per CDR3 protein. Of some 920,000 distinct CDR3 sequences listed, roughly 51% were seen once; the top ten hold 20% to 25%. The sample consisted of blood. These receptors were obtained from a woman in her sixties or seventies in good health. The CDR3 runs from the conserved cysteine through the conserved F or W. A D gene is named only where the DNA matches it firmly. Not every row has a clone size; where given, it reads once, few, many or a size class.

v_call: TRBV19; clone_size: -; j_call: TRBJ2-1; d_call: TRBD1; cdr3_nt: TGTGCCAGTAGTTTGGACAGGGGAAAAAGCAATGAGCAGTTCTTC; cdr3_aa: CASSLDRGKSNEQFF
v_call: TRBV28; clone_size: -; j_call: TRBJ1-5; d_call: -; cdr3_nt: TGTGCCAGCAGCTTACCGGGACCCATATACCCCAATCAGCCCCAGCATTTT; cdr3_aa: CASSLPGPIYPNQPQHF
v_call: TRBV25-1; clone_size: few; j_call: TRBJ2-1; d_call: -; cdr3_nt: TGTGCCAGCAGCAGCATCGGGACATTTTACAATGAGCAGTTCTTC; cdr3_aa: CASSSIGTFYNEQFF
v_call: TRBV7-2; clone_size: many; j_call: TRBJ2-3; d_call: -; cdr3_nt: TGTGCCAGCAGCGCCCCGAGGCTAGCTTCAGATACGCAGTATTTT; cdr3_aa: CASSAPRLASDTQYF
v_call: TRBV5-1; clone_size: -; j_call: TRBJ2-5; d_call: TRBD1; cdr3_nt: TGCGCCAGCAGCCTAGGTGGGACAGGGGGTTTATTGGAGACCCAGTACTTC; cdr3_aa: CASSLGGTGGLLETQYF
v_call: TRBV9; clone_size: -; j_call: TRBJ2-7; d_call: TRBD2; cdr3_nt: TGTGCCAGCAGCGCCCGGGACTACTCCTACGAGCAGTACTTC; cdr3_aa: CASSARDYSYEQYF
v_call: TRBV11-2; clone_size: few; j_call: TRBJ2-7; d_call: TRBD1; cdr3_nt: TGTGCCAGCAGCTCTTTCGACGACAGGGAAATATGGTACGAGCAGTACTTC; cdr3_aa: CASSSFDDREIWYEQYF
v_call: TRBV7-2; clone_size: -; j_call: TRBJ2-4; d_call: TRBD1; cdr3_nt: TGTGCCAGCAGCCCAAGGGACAGCGAGCTAGCCAAAAACATTCAGTACTTC; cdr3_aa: CASSPRDSELAKNIQYF
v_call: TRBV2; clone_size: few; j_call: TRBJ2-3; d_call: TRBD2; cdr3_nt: TGTGCCAGCAGTGGGGTAGCGGGAGTCACAGATACGCAGTATTTT; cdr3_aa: CASSGVAGVTDTQYF
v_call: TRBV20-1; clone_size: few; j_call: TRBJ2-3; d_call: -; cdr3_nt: TGCAGTGCTAGTAGCCCCGCGCGGGATACGCAGTATTTT; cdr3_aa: CSASSPARDTQYF
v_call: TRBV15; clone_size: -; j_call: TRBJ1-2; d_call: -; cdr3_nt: TGTGCCACCAGCCCACGGGACCCACGGGAGGGTGGCTACACCTTC; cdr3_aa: CATSPRDPREGGYTF
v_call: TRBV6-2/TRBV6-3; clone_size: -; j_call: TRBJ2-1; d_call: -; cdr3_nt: TGTGCCAGCAGTTACTCGATTCGGACCCAGTTCTTC; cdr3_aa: CASSYSIRTQFF
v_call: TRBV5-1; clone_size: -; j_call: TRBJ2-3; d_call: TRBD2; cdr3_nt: TGCGCCAGCAGCTTGGCCACTAGCGCGAGCACAGATACGCAGTATTTT; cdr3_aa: CASSLATSASTDTQYF
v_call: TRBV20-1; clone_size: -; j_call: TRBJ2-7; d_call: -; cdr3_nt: TGCAGTGCTAACCAACATTCGAAAGAGCAGTACTTC; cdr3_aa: CSANQHSKEQYF
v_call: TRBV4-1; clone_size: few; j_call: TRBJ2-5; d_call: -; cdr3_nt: TGCGCCAGCAGCCAACAGGGACATCAACAAGAGACCCAGTACTTC; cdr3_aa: CASSQQGHQQETQYF
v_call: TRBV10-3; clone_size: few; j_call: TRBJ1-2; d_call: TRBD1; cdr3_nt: TGTGCCATCAGACCAGATAATACAGGGGTCGGTGGCTACACCTTC; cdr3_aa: CAIRPDNTGVGGYTF
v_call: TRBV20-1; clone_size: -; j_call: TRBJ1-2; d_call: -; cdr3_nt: TGCAGTGCGAGACTCCTAGGGTATGGCTACACCTTC; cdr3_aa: CSARLLGYGYTF
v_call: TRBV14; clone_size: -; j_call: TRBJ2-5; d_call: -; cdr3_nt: TGTGCCAGCAGCCAATGGACGGCGGGGGAGACCCAGTACTTC; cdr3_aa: CASSQWTAGETQYF
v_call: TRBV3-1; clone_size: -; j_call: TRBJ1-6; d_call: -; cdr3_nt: TGTGCCAGCAGCCAAAAGTCAGGCTCACCCCTCCACTTT; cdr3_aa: CASSQKSGSPLHF
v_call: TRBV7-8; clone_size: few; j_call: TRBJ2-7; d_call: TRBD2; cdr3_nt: TGTGCCACCAAAAAGCGGGAGGGCTCCTACGAGCAGTACTTC; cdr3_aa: CATKKREGSYEQYF
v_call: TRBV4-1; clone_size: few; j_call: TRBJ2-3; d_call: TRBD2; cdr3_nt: TGCGCCAGCAGCCAAGGGGCTAGCGGGGTCAACACAGATACGCAGTATTTT; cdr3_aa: CASSQGASGVNTDTQYF
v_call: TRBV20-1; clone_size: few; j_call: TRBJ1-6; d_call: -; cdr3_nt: TGCAGTGCCAGGGAAATCGGTTCACCCCTCCACTTT; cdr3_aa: CSAREIGSPLHF
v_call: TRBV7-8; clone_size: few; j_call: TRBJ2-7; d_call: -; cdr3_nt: TGTGCCAGCAGCCCCCGGACCGAGAGCTCCTACGAGCAGTACTTC; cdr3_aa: CASSPRTESSYEQYF
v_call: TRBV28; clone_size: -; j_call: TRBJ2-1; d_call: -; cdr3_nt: TGTGCCAGCATAAAAAGAGGTGGGGGTAAGGAGCAGTTCTTC; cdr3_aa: CASIKRGGGKEQFF
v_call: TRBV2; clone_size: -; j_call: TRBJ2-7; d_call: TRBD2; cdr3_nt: TGTGCCAGCAGATACACTAGCGGAGATATTCCTATCTACGAGCAGTACTTC; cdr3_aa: CASRYTSGDIPIYEQYF
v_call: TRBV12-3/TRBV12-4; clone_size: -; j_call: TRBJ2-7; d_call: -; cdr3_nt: TGCGCCAGCAATGACAACGGAATTTCCTACGAGCAGTACTTC; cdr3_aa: CASNDNGISYEQYF
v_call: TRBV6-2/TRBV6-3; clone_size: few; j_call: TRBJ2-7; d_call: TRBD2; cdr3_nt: TGTGCCAGCACTTGGGGGGGGTACGAGCAGTACTTC; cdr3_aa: CASTWGGYEQYF
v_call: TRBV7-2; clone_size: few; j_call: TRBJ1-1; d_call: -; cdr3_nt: TGTGCCAGCAGCTTAGGGAGCGCCCGTGAAGCTTTCTTT; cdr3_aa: CASSLGSAREAFF
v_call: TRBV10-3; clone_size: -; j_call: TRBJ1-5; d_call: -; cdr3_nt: TGTGCCATCAGTGAGTCGGGGGTGCAGCCCCAGCATTTT; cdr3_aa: CAISESGVQPQHF
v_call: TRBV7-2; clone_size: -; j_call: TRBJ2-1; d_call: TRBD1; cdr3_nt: TGTGCCAGCAGCTTAGGAGTCAGGGGGAGTGAGCAGTTCTTC; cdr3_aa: CASSLGVRGSEQFF
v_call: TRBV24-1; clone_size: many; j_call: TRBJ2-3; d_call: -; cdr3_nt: TGTGCCACCAGTGACCGTACAGATACGCAGTATTTT; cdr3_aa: CATSDRTDTQYF
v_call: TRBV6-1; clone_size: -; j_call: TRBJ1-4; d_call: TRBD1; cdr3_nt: TGTGCCAGCAGAGCTTACGGACAGGGATCAACTAATGAAAAACTGTTTTTT; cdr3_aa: CASRAYGQGSTNEKLFF
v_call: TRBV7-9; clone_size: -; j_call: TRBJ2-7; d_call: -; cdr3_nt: TGTGCCAGCAGCCCCCCCGGGACCTGGAGCTACGAGCAGTACTTC; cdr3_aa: CASSPPGTWSYEQYF
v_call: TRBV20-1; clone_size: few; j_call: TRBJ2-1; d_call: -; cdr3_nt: TGCAGTGCTCCGACGACAGGGAGGGATGAGCAGTTCTTC; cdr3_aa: CSAPTTGRDEQFF
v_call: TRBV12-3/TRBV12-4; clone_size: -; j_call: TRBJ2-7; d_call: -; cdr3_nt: TGTGCCTGCAGTTTAGCATCCAGGGTTACCTACGAGCAGTACTTC; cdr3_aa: CACSLASRVTYEQYF
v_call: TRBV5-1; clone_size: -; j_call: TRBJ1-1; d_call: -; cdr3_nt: TGCGCCAGCAGCTTGGAAAGCGGGGCCAACACTGAAGCTTTCTTT; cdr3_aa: CASSLESGANTEAFF
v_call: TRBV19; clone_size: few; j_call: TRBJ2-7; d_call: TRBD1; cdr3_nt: TGTGCCAGTAGTTCCTGGGACAGGGAGTACTACGAGCAGTACTTC; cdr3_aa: CASSSWDREYYEQYF
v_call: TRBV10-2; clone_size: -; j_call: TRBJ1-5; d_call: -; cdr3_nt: TGCGCCAGCAGTGAGTGGGCAGGGAGTCAGCCCCAGCATTTT; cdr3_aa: CASSEWAGSQPQHF
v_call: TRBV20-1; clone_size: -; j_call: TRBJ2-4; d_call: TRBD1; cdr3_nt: TGCAGTGCAGCTCGGACAGGACCCTTCTACGAGCGGTACTTC; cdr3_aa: CSAARTGPFYERYF
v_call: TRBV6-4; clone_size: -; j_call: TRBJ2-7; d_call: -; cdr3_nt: TGTGCCAGCAGCTTTAGTGCTGTCGGGATGAGCTACGAGCAGTACTTC; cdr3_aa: CASSFSAVGMSYEQYF
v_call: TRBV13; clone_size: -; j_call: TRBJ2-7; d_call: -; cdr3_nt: TGTGCCAGCTGCGCACCAACTAGTAACTACGAGCAGTACTTC; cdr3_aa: CASCAPTSNYEQYF
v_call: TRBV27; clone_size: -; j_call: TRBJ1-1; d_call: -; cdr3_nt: TGTGCCAGCAGGTTATCTCTCCCGGGTCCGGGCACTGAAGCTTTCTTT; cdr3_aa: CASRLSLPGPGTEAFF
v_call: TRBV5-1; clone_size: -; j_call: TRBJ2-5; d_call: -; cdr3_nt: TGCGCCAGCAGCTTACAAACGGGGTTGAGGGAGACCCAGTACTTC; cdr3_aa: CASSLQTGLRETQYF
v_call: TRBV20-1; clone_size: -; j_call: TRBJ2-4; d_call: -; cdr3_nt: TGCAGTGCTAGAAAGACCCCAGCCAAAAACATTCAGTACTTC; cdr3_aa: CSARKTPAKNIQYF
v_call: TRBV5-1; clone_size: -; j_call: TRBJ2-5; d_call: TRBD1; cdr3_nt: TGCGCCAGCAGCTTGTACCCCATCAGGGGGCAAGAGACCCAGTACTTC; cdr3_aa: CASSLYPIRGQETQYF
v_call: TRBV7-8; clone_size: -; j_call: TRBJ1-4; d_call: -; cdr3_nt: TGTGCCAGCAGCTTGGCTGCACTCGGGACCGGTGGTGAAAAACTGTTTTTT; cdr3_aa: CASSLAALGTGGEKLFF
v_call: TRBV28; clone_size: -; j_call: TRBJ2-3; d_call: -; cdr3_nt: TGTGCCAGCTTGTCCCTGCCCGTCACAGATACGCAGTATTTT; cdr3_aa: CASLSLPVTDTQYF
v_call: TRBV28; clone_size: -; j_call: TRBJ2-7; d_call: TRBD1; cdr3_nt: TGTGCCAGCAGCCAAGACAGGGCCATATACGAGCAGTACTTC; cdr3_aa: CASSQDRAIYEQYF
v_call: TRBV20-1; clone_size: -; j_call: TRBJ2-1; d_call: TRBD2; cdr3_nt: TGCAGTGCCGGGACTAACCAATACAATGAGCAGTTCTTC; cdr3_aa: CSAGTNQYNEQFF
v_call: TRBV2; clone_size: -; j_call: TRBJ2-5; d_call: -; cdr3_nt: TGTGCCAGCAGTGAATTGCCAGGGCGAGAGACCCAGTACTTC; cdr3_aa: CASSELPGRETQYF
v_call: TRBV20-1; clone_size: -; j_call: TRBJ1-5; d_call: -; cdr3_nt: TGCAGTGCTAGTCCTGGGATTGGCAATCAGCCCCAGCATTTT; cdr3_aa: CSASPGIGNQPQHF
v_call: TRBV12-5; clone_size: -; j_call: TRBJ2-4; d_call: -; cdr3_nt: TGTGCTAGTGGTTTGGACCCTCAGGGCAAGCAGTACTTC; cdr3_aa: CASGLDPQGKQYF
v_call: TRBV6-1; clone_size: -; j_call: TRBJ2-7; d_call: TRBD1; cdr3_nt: TGTGCCAGCAGTGAAAGCAGGGGGTCCTACGAGCAGTACTTC; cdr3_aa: CASSESRGSYEQYF
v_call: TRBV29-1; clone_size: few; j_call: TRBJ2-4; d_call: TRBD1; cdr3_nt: TGCAGCGTTGAAGACCGACAGGGGGCTAACATTCAGTACTTC; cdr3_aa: CSVEDRQGANIQYF
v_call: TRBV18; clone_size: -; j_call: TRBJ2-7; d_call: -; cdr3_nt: TGTGCCAGCTCACCGACGGGAGTCGACGAGCAGTACTTC; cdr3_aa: CASSPTGVDEQYF
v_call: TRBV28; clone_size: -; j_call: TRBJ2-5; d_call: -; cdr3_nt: TGTGCCAGCAGTATACAGGAGAGACAGGAGACCCAGTACTTC; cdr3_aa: CASSIQERQETQYF
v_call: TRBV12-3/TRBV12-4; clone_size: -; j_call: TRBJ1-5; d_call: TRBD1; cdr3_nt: TGTGCCAGCAGTTCCGCCGGGACAGGGGGCAATCAGCCCCAGCATTTT; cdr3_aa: CASSSAGTGGNQPQHF
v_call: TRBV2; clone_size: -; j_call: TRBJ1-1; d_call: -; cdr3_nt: TGTGCCAGCAATGGTTTCATGAACACTGAAGCTTTCTTT; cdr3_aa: CASNGFMNTEAFF
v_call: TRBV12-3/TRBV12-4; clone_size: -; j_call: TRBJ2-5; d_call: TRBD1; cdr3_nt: TGTGCCAGCAGTTTACTCGCCCAACAGGGGACCAACAATGAGCAGTACTTC; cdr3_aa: CASSLLAQQGTNNEQYF
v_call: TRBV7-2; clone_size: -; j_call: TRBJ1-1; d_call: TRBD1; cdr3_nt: TGTGCCAGCAGTCCGACCGGGACAGCAAAGAACACTGAAGCTTTCTTT; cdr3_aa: CASSPTGTAKNTEAFF